A single sample is the source of the 10 T cell receptor beta chains below, sequenced in a study of long-term antiretroviral therapy in people with HIV. Version v3.0 of the immunoSEQ assay was performed at survey level. The data were produced by immunoSEQ multiplex PCR, yet TCRdb's version contains in-frame clones alone and is incomplete. The sample includes around 25,000 clones, 85% seen only once; the top ten take 8% to 9.5%. Sequenced material: unsorted PBMCs, taken 2.3 years after starting antiretroviral therapy. The receptor set was obtained from a man aged 40-49 years with HIV.

This clone was detected a few times. The rearrangement joins TRBV2 to TRBJ2-1; perhaps TRBD2 as D (5 bases). V dropped 6 bases and J dropped 0 bases, with 12 bases sitting between them. The CDR3 is made up of 15 amino acids. Germline assignment: CDR1 SNHLY and CDR2 FYNNEI. CDR3 region: CASSGGTSSYNEQFF. The CDR3 bases are TGTGCCAGCAGCGGAGGTACCAGCTCCTACAATGAGCAGTTCTTC.

The chain uses TRBV2 and TRBJ2-3; possibly TRBD1 for D (5 bases). The CDR3 covers 15 residues. Trimming removed 7 bases at V and 2 bases at J, with 16 bases between. Germline CDR1 reads SNHLY; CDR2 reads FYNNEI. The CDR3 bases are TGTGCCAGCATGAAGGGGATGGAGAACACAGATACGCAGTATTTT. Residues: CASMKGMENTDTQYF.

This chain links TRBV9 with TRBJ2-2, with TRBD1 identical over 7 bases. The junction had 6 bases not matched to a gene; V was cut back by 0 bases and J by 4 bases. Per germline, CDR1 SGDLS and CDR2 YYNGEE. The CDR3 runs 16 residues. For the CDR3, the DNA is TGTGCCAGCAGCGTAGAGACAGGGCAAGGCACCGGGGAGCTGTTTTTT. Translated: CASSVETGQGTGELFF.

The chain recombines TRBV29-1 with TRBJ2-1; 14 bases match TRBD2. This CDR3 has 17 amino acids. Germline V lookup: CDR1 SQVTM, CDR2 ANQGSEA. J was trimmed by 3 bases and V by 0 bases; bases with no gene match: 4. The CDR3 spells CSVEEPGLAGDYNEQFF. Written as DNA, the CDR3 is TGCAGCGTTGAAGAGCCGGGACTAGCGGGGGACTACAATGAGCAGTTCTTC.

The J gene is TRBJ2-1, the V gene TRBV30; tentatively, D is TRBD2 (6 bases). V was pared by 8 bases and J by 0 bases, with 11 bases between. In germline, CDR1 is GTSNPN, CDR2 SVGIG (reference sequence). CDR3 length: 13 residues. Here the CDR3 reads CAGTPRSYNEQFF. The CDR3 coding sequence is TGTGCCGGGACTCCCCGCTCCTACAATGAGCAGTTCTTC.

The chain employs TRBV6-1 and TRBJ2-3, with D uncertain. Germline CDR1 and CDR2: MNHNS and SASEGT. This CDR3 region has 15 residues. The V gene lost 7 bases and the J gene lost 0 bases, with 14 bases spanning the gap. CDR3 region: CASILAPQSTDTQYF. The DNA for the CDR3 is TGTGCCAGCATTCTCGCACCGCAGAGCACAGATACGCAGTATTTT.

This chain joins TRBV4-1 and TRBJ1-4; no clear D gene. CDR1 is MGHRA and CDR2 is YSYEKL in the germline V gene. The CDR3 has 16 amino acids. The ends were cut back, 0 bases at V and 2 bases at J, with 10 bases in the middle. Written as DNA, the CDR3 is TGCGCCAGCAGCCAAGAATACACTGCGACTAATGAAAAACTGTTTTTT. Its protein product is CASSQEYTATNEKLFF.

V gene TRBV9 combines with J gene TRBJ1-2, with D unclear. CDR3 length: 16 residues. The germline gives CDR1 SGDLS, CDR2 YYNGEE. V was cut by 3 bases and J by 0 bases, with 15 bases left in between. CDR3 nucleotide sequence: TGTGCCAGCAGCGCCCCATCCGGGCCCACTAACTATGGCTACACCTTC. Translation gives CASSAPSGPTNYGYTF.

The CDR3 here is CASSLGGVTADTQYF. The CDR3 DNA follows: TGCGCCAGCAGCCTAGGGGGGGTGACGGCAGATACGCAGTATTTT. The chain employs TRBV4-1 and TRBJ2-3; a possible D gene is TRBD2 (7 bases). The CDR3 spans 15 residues. V lost 4 bases, J lost 4 bases, and 15 bases lay in between. The germline V gene encodes CDR1 MGHRA and CDR2 YSYEKL.

The rearrangement uses TRBV2 and TRBJ1-6, with no clear D. The CDR3 sequence is 11 residues long. The germline V and J ends were trimmed by 5 bases and 6 bases, with 2 bases remaining between them. CDR1 is SNHLY, CDR2 FYNNEI, per germline. CDR3 sequence: CASSTNSPLHF. CDR3 nucleotide sequence: TGTGCCAGCAGTACTAATTCACCCCTCCACTTT.